Sequencing of this TCR beta chain was carried out in a study of cytomegalovirus exposure and HLA in healthy donors (dated by TCRdb to about 2017). About the study as a whole: According to an earlier analysis of a few hundred of the donors, about 190 million T cells yielded 117 million unique TCR beta sequences and 250 to 350 Gb of sequence data. Roughly 320 gigabases of sequencing data and about 92 million unique TCR sequences made up an early release that covered approximately 650 HLA-typed donors. Of the 300 to 450 genotyped donors, about 80% fell in the genetic ancestry cluster associated with self-reported Caucasian donors. The study aimed to test whether signatures of past pathogen exposure could be identified by cataloging public T cell receptors. The study used immunosequencing to profile the T cell repertoires of several hundred subjects and linked those repertoires to cytomegalovirus serostatus. Besides the first cohort of roughly 640 subjects, a separate validation cohort made up of over a hundred different subjects was used. High-throughput TCR immunosequencing, statistical association of individual TCRs with disease status, and machine learning were combined to predict cytomegalovirus infection status. To study patterns of TCR occurrence, a later analysis re-analyzed previously published TCR beta repertoires from more than 550 donors and added high-resolution HLA genotyping. Rather than drawing on any new phenotypic data, the later analysis identified candidate immune exposures from TCR beta sequences and the way those sequences occurred across donors. An earlier analysis of fewer than 750 of the donors used high-throughput TCR beta sequencing to judge whether each TCR beta V gene segment behaved as functional or pseudogenic. Donor age, sex, ethnicity and CMV serostatus were compiled together with the repertoire data. A later genetic analysis took genome-wide SNP genotypes for about three fifths of the roughly 700 donors and used that subset as a discovery cohort. All discovery cohort repertoires had been generated on a single sequencing platform. Both class I and class II loci were covered by HLA typing, at four-digit resolution. Typing coverage differed by locus: A, B, C, DRB1 and DQB1 were typed in roughly 620-630 donors, DQA1 in 500 to 550, DPA1 in 600 to 610, and DPB1 in 400 to 480. About five DR-DQ haplotypes were treated as single units for association and clustering because of strong linkage in the cohort. Among around 400 genotyped donors of the cohort, an average of about 220,000 unique TCR beta nucleotide sequences was sequenced per donor, of which about 19% were non-productive. The research as a whole found: A later genetic analysis reported fewer N-insertions in productive TCRs among donors in an Asian-associated ancestry cluster than the roughly 650-donor mean. Strong co-occurrence of HLA alleles, especially DR and DQ, made assigning TCR associations to individual alleles difficult. Some IMGT-functional V segments, including TRBV6-2 and TRBV6-3, could not be distinguished by the 87-base-pair reads and were therefore excluded. The study listed 164 TCR beta chains as associated with cytomegalovirus. The earlier analysis of some 560 of the donors excluded roughly 17 rarely observed V segments, including chromosome 9 orphons, because counts were too low. Several of the top co-occurrence clusters appeared to be linked to parvovirus B19, influenza, CMV and Epstein-Barr virus, according to a later analysis. Cytomegalovirus status was reported to be diagnosed by the classifier with high specificity and sensitivity in both the original and validation cohorts. Presence/absence analyses assumed roughly uniform sequencing depth across donors, an assumption that may not hold. A few of the identified cytomegalovirus-associated TCR beta chains were confirmed in vitro to be specific for cytomegalovirus antigens. Linkage disequilibrium might explain the correlated functional status among segregating V segments, but an unknown experimental factor could not be ruled out. In a later analysis, HLA-associated TCR beta chains were found to be more clonally expanded and to have lower generation probabilities than equally common non-associated chains. V-gene and J-gene trimming of TCR beta chains was associated with a missense DCLRE1C variant in a later genetic analysis, and the association was replicated in an independent cohort. An earlier analysis of 587 of the donors showed that most TCR beta V segments appeared in productive rearrangements either about 90% or about 30% of the time, which broadly matched IMGT annotations. A later analysis found that TCR association rates varied across HLA loci, with DRB1 alleles showing the most associated TCRs and HLA-C alleles the fewest. Across donors, most TCR sequences were observed very rarely, whereas some public TCRs were present in many individuals. A further reported finding was that TCR beta sequences accurately predicted the HLA-A and HLA-B alleles for most subjects in the first cohort. In a later analysis, most CMV-associated TCR beta chains were found to appear HLA-restricted, with HLA associations seemingly driven largely by CMV exposure. According to the authors, the approach could potentially be generalized to other disease states and immunological phenotypes. Because HLA typing was unavailable for some donors at each locus, only the typed subset was used in association tests. CMV serostatus was the only immune exposure information available for the cohort. At a false discovery rate of 0.05, a later analysis linked 16,951 TCR beta sequences to specific HLA alleles. This cohort had only TCR beta chains sequenced, and the lack of alpha or paired-chain data limited which features could be detected. A group of highly shared sequence variants was considered likely to be a technical artifact of the sequencing pipeline.

To prepare the library, the immunoSEQ multiplex PCR assay was applied. The multiplex PCR relied on a mix of 60 forward primers for TCR Vbeta segments and 13 reverse primers for TCR Jbeta segments. The CDR3 region of rearranged TCR beta genes was amplified from genomic DNA by a multiplex PCR assay. The amplified TCR beta libraries were sequenced on the Illumina HiSeq System as 87-base-pair reads. Concerning the study's data processing: A later analysis tallied 70 million to 100 million unique TCR beta chains across the 640 or so repertoires, and approximately 12 million of those chains were shared by two or more donors. Raw reads were error-corrected and collapsed into unique sequences with a nearest-neighbor algorithm that merged closely related sequences to remove PCR and sequencing errors. Alignment of CDR3 sequences to IMGT reference sequences was used to assign V, D and J gene segments. For a sequence to be retained, at least a six-nucleotide match to both a V gene segment and a J gene segment was required. A rearrangement counted as productive if the CDR3 had no stop codons and remained in frame with V and J, and every other rearrangement counted as non-productive. CDR3 was defined by IMGT convention, running from the second conserved V-encoded cysteine to the conserved J-encoded phenylalanine. The earlier analysis of roughly 590 of the donors excluded sequences that lacked an unambiguous match to a single V gene segment. An earlier analysis of 500 to 600 of the donors classified V segments as functional when productive rearrangements were above 56.7% and as segregating when the standard deviation between donors was above 5%. A statistical classification framework was developed to diagnose cytomegalovirus status using the catalog of TCR beta chain sequences. In a later analysis, V and J genes were assigned by comparing TCR nucleotide sequences against IMGT/GENE-DB human TR gene sequences. In a later analysis, CDR3 sequences and most-parsimonious VDJ recombination scenarios were assigned using the TCRdist pipeline. In a later analysis, every TCR beta chain was defined by the combination of its CDR3 amino acid sequence and its V-gene family, and reads without a unique V-gene family were dropped. A later analysis removed 500 to 600 highly shared, low-generation-probability nucleotide sequences to deal with suspected cross-contamination and a sequencing artifact. For each public chain, a later analysis derived a clonal expansion index from normalized ranks of inferred template counts within each repertoire. A later analysis computed generation probabilities with a VDJ recombination model fitted to out-of-frame rearrangements, and checked the results against IGoR. In a later analysis, TCR-TCR, TCR-HLA and TCR-CMV co-occurrence was scored with hypergeometric tests, and a repertoire-size bias correction was applied to TCR pairs. In a later analysis, false discovery rates were estimated by permuting HLA or CMV assignments 20 times. A later analysis grouped co-occurring TCRs with DBSCAN, adding TCRdist sequence similarity when clustering within HLA-allele-positive subsets. Co-occurrence clustering excluded repertoires with fewer than 30,000 or more than 120,000 public chains, plus five with anomalous nucleotide sharing. TCRdb retrieved this table from immuneACCESS and kept in-frame rearrangements only. Not all clones are present; in checked studies, unresolved V genes account for under half, and no reason is known for the remainder. The DNA was the basis for D and trimming; V, J and clone size are from that table. For this sample the table gives around 100,000 clones, of which about four fifths were detected only once. Of the sample, about 2% is held by the ten largest clones.

The cohort was made up of several hundred healthy bone marrow donors. At the time of sampling, all cohort members were nominally healthy, though unrecorded immune exposures were likely present. The donor tested CMV seronegative, placing the donor among the approximately 400 seronegative members of the cohort. Each donor provided a peripheral blood sample, and peripheral blood mononuclear cells were used for TCR beta sequencing. Genomic DNA was extracted from the blood cell samples with the Qiagen DNeasy Blood Extraction Kit. Germline trimming: 4 bases from V, 5 bases from J; junction bases outside gene matches: 5. Including cysteine and phenylalanine, the CDR3 has 14 amino acids. Solely the CDR3 DNA is kept, with 42 bases framed from the first base. Reading the germline V gene gives CDR1 SGDLS and CDR2 YYNGEE. This clone was counted only a few times. What this receptor recognizes is not known. No clone much larger than this one lies a single base away; base qualities are absent.

This TCR derives from a young man in good health and CMV-seronegative. The sequence is built from TRBV9 and TRBJ1-5, with 8 junctional bases fitting TRBD1. Sample: PBMCs. The nucleotide sequence is TGTGCCAGCAGCACTGGACAGGGTTATCAGCCCCAGCATTTT. It translates to CASSTGQGYQPQHF.